This T cell receptor beta chain derives from a study of molecular identifiers for immune sequencing clone quantification. This clonotype was seen only a few times. Trimming took 1 base from V and 14 from J, leaving 8 bases between them. The CDR3 totals 11 residues. Germline lookup yields CDR1 LGHNT and CDR2 FRNRAP. TCRdb used MiXCR to reprocess the PCR reads, holding one entry per CDR3 protein. Among some 65,000 distinct CDR3 sequences, under 20% were seen once, and the ten largest hold about 1.4%. This clonotype originated in a human donor in good health. Some libraries in this study had Jurkat cell RNA spiked in. The V call is TRBV12-5, the J call TRBJ1-4, with D perhaps matching TRBD1 (5 bases). Input material: naive CD8+ T cells from blood, with Jurkat cell RNA spiked in. As for subset: FACS-sorted CD8+CD4-CCR7+CD45RA+ naive T cells. DNA of the CDR3: TGTGCTAGTGGTTTGGGGGGACCCCTGTTTTTT. Its protein is CASGLGGPLFF.